This entry concerns a single TCR beta chain. Its cognate antigen has yet to be identified. The record has no base qualities; no much larger clone is one base away. The germline V gene specifies LGHNA as CDR1 and YNFKEQ as CDR2. The cysteine opens and the phenylalanine closes a CDR3 of 16 amino acids. CDR3 DNA is the only sequence kept; it has 48 bases, read in frame from the first base. After removal of 2 bases from V and 4 bases from J, the junction retains 6 bases not matched to a gene. Library construction relied on PCR. Instrument on record: Illumina HiSeq 2500. To reduce PCR and sequencing biases, unique molecular identifiers were built into the TCR beta cDNA libraries. Per 1 to 10 million input T cells, roughly 500,000 cDNA molecules were obtained, such that each molecule approximated one T cell. The patient libraries were prepared and sequenced with the same protocol used for the earlier healthy control dataset. Within a given batch, samples were prepared together, multiplexed and sequenced on the same HiSeq lane. The study's processing was this. MIGEC handled the raw barcoded reads, throwing out single-read molecular identifier groups before consensus assembly and CDR3 extraction. VDJtools was used for post-analysis of the clonotype tables, and diversity was normalized by down-sampling every dataset to the size of the smallest sample. Repertoire overlap clustering matched CDR3 amino acid but not nucleotide sequences to correct batch-related cross-sample contamination. TCRdb handled the public reads itself, with Q25 trimming in fastp and clone calling in MiXCR, and kept productive beta chains. For every CDR3 protein sequence, its rows merge into one entry that carries the most common genes and DNA. The V and J calls and clone size come from TCRdb's table, not from the authors' own analysis. In all, the sample holds about 540,000 distinct CDR3 sequences, and about a third of those were seen once. The ten largest account for approximately 5.4% of the sample.

This record comes from a study of post-analysis software for immune sequencing data (dated by TCRdb to about 2015). The study in broad terms: The recorded disease courses included relapsing-remitting, secondary progressive and progressive-relapsing multiple sclerosis, and some patients had no subtype annotation. The patient repertoires were set against about 12 previously published healthy control repertoires from donors whose ages ranged from roughly 6 to 27 years. A subset of samples was prepared in parallel using single-end sample barcoding, then pooled and co-amplified after Illumina adapter ligation.

Points the paper makes about the study in general: The multiple sclerosis patient group was slightly younger than the control group. Direct clustering with F measure revealed strong co-clustering of samples prepared in the same batch, which led to a batch-effect correction. Normalized Chao1 diversity was significantly lower in multiple sclerosis patients than controls, suggesting substantial peripheral T-cell clonal expansion. Patients showed significantly higher frequencies than controls for a handful of TRBV segments, among them TRBV5-6, TRBV5-1 and TRBV20-1.

To demonstrate the VDJtools post-analysis software, the study profiled TCR beta repertoires from the peripheral blood of 10 to 15 young patients with multiple sclerosis. Multiple sclerosis patients were children and adolescents aged 6 to 15 years. Input material: blood. The sequence was collected from a girl aged 2 to 17 with multiple sclerosis. Rearrangement joined TRBV4-2 to TRBJ2-1, with 9 central nucleotides matching TRBD2. The DNA reads as follows: TGTGCCAGCAGCCAACCCGAGCGGGGGGATTACAATGAGCAGTTCTTC. Its protein product is CASSQPERGDYNEQFF.